This passage covers 29 T cell receptor beta chains from one sample sequenced in a study of blood T cell repertoires in COVID-19 (dated by TCRdb to 2020 to 2022). The method behind the library was the immunoSEQ multiplex PCR assay. The clones in this table, taken by TCRdb from immuneACCESS, are in-frame only. Not every clone is retained; where verified, under half of the shortfall comes from an unresolved V gene, and the cause of the rest is unknown. The sample records a few hundred thousand clones, about 90% of which are singletons. Jointly, the top ten make up approximately 1.9% of the sample. The source material was PBMCs or T cells enriched from blood (not recorded which). All receptors come from a man in his forties or fifties in a cohort exposed to, infected with or recovered from COVID-19 (not recorded which).

The rearrangement joins TRBV3-1 (or the pseudogene TRBV3-2) to TRBJ1-3; D remains ambiguous. There are 15 residues in the CDR3. V shed 2 bases and J shed 4 bases, with 12 bases lying between them. Germline V gene sequence: CDR1 LGHDT, CDR2 YNNKEL (reference sequence). The CDR3 here is CASSQKGSGGNTIYF. For the CDR3, the DNA is TGTGCCAGCAGCCAAAAAGGGAGTGGGGGAAACACCATATATTTT.

The chain uses TRBV7-9 and TRBJ1-1, with TRBD1 as a possible D gene (5 bases). The CDR3 totals 14 residues. Germline V lookup: CDR1 SEHNR, CDR2 FQNEAQ (reference sequence). Trimming cost V 5 bases and J 2 bases, with 12 bases left between them. CDR3 residues: CASSIGAANTEAFF. The CDR3 DNA is TGTGCCAGCAGCATAGGGGCAGCTAACACTGAAGCTTTCTTT.

J is TRBJ2-7 and V is TRBV2, with TRBD2 matching 8 bases. The CDR3 has 15 amino acids. V dropped 6 bases and J dropped 9; count of bases not matched to a gene: 16. Per the germline V gene, CDR1 is SNHLY and CDR2 is FYNNEI. DNA of the CDR3: TGTGCCAGCAGCCAAGGGGCGGGAGGATTCTTGGGGCAGTACTTC. This gives the protein CASSQGAGGFLGQYF. Full variable domain (missing parts from reference TRBV2 and TRBJ2-7): EPEVTQTPSHQVTQMGQEVILRCVPISNHLYFYWYRQILGQKVEFLVSFYNNEISEKSEIFDDQFSVERPDGSNFTLKIRSTKLEDSAMYFCASSQGAGGFLGQYFGPGTRLTVT.

The V and J genes are TRBV28 and TRBJ2-1; TRBD1 agrees at 9 bases. This CDR3 contains 13 residues. The trim removed 6 bases at V and 6 bases at J, leaving 3 bases unmatched. Germline V gene data show CDR1 as MDHEN and CDR2 as SYDVKM. CDR3 sequence (DNA): TGTGCCAGCAGCTGGGACAGGGCCAATGAGCAGTTCTTC. The encoded protein is CASSWDRANEQFF.

The rearrangement uses TRBV5-4 and TRBJ1-5; 9 nucleotides match TRBD1. V lost 3 bases and J lost 11; bases outside the gene matches: 18. The CDR3 covers 17 residues. Germline V gene data show CDR1 as SGHNT and CDR2 as YYREEE (reference sequence). DNA of the CDR3: TGTGCCAGCAGCTGGCCAAAGGGGACAGGGCCTTTAGGGGCCCAGCATTTT. Amino acid sequence: CASSWPKGTGPLGAQHF.

J is TRBJ2-2 and V is TRBV9; maybe TRBD2 (6 bases). The CDR3 is made up of 15 amino acids. The V and J ends lost 1 base and 7 bases respectively, with 14 bases between them. CDR1 SGDLS and CDR2 YYNGEE come from the germline V gene. The CDR3: CASSVQAGSGGELFF. The CDR3 DNA sequence: TGTGCCAGCAGCGTACAAGCGGGTTCGGGCGGGGAGCTGTTTTTT.

The DNA of the CDR3 is TGTGCCAGCAGCCTGGGACTAGCCTTTTTCAATGAGCAGTTCTTC. Encoded protein: CASSLGLAFFNEQFF. The chain uses TRBV3-1 (or the pseudogene TRBV3-2) and TRBJ2-1; 9 bases line up with TRBD2. The CDR3 is made up of 15 amino acids. V was pared by 4 bases and J by 6 bases, with 7 bases of the junction left unmatched. Germline CDR1 is LGHDT and CDR2 is YNNKEL (reference sequence).

The table lists this clone with a few counts. V usage is TRBV28 and J usage is TRBJ1-2; D is unclear. The CDR3 spans 14 residues. The V end was cut by 5 bases, the J end by 0 bases, with 10 bases between. The germline CDR1 and CDR2 sequences are MDHEN and SYDVKM. The chain's CDR3 is CASSRISANYGYTF. The CDR3 coding sequence is TGTGCCAGCAGTCGAATTTCGGCTAACTATGGCTACACCTTC.

This rearrangement joins TRBV19 to TRBJ2-5; D gene uncertain. The CDR3 contains 12 residues. The germline V and J ends were trimmed by 3 bases and 4 bases, with 6 bases remaining between them. Germline V CDR1 and CDR2: LNHDA, SQIVND (reference sequence). The DNA for the CDR3 is TGTGCCAGTAGTATCGGTCGAGAGACCCAGTACTTC. Translating it yields CASSIGRETQYF.

CDR3 DNA: TGTGCCACGAGGGGGCTGACGAATAATAATTCACCCCTCCACTTT. Translating gives CATRGLTNNNSPLHF. The V gene is TRBV19, the J gene TRBJ1-6, with 7 nucleotides matching TRBD1. The CDR3 has 15 amino acids. Germline trimming cut 10 bases from V and 5 bases from J; bases unmatched to any gene: 11. Germline CDR1 LNHDA, CDR2 SQIVND (reference sequence).

CDR3 DNA: TGCAGTGCTAGTGTAGGGGGCCTTGAAAAACTGTTTTTT. This translates into CSASVGGLEKLFF. The rearrangement uses TRBV20-1 and TRBJ1-4; 7 nucleotides align to TRBD1. V lost 3 bases, J lost 7 bases, and 5 bases stayed unmatched. The CDR3 covers 13 residues. Germline-derived CDR1 and CDR2 are DFQATT and SNEGSKA (reference sequence).

This clone has a single count. This chain links TRBV19 with TRBJ1-4, with TRBD1 matching 12 bases. The CDR3 runs to 17 residues. The trim removed 7 bases at V and 10 bases at J, leaving 16 bases unmatched. Germline V gene lookup returns CDR1 LNHDA and CDR2 SQIVND (reference sequence). The CDR3 coding sequence is TGTGCCAGTAAGGGACAGGGGGCCGTTAAGGGCGTTGGAAAACTGTTTTTT. Translation gives CASKGQGAVKGVGKLFF.

V is TRBV5-1 and J is TRBJ1-1; D gene ambiguous. The CDR3 totals 14 residues. Trimming shortened V by 4 bases and J by 6 bases, and 16 bases separated the two germline ends. The V gene's germline CDR1 is SGHRS and CDR2 YFSETQ. The CDR3 is CASSRSTPPAEAFF. In nucleotides, the CDR3 is TGCGCCAGCAGCAGGTCGACACCGCCCGCTGAAGCTTTCTTT. Complete variable domain (other parts from reference TRBV5-1 and TRBJ1-1): KAGVTQTPRYLIKTRGQQVTLSCSPISGHRSVSWYQQTPGQGLQFLFEYFSETQRNKGNFPGRFSGRQFSNSRSEMNVSTLELGDSALYLCASSRSTPPAEAFFGQGTRLTVV.

The sample holds a few counts of this clone. The J gene is TRBJ2-7, the V gene TRBV5-1, with D possibly TRBD2 on 6 matching bases. The CDR3 runs 15 residues. The V end was cut by 3 bases, the J end by 5 bases, with 18 bases between. From germline, CDR1 is SGHRS and CDR2 YFSETQ. CDR3 nucleotide sequence: TGCGCCAGCAGCTCCATAGGAGGGCCAAACCACGAGCAGTACTTC. Protein sequence: CASSSIGGPNHEQYF. Full variable domain (rest looked up from reference TRBV5-1 and TRBJ2-7): KAGVTQTPRYLIKTRGQQVTLSCSPISGHRSVSWYQQTPGQGLQFLFEYFSETQRNKGNFPGRFSGRQFSNSRSEMNVSTLELGDSALYLCASSSIGGPNHEQYFGPGTRLTVT.

The V call is TRBV25-1, the J call TRBJ2-3; 10 bases fit TRBD1. This CDR3 has 15 amino acids. CDR1 and CDR2 from the germline V gene are MGHDK and SYGVNS. Trimming cost V 4 bases and J 5 bases; bases outside gene matches: 6. The CDR3 sequence: CASSASGQGKDTQYF. Written as DNA, the CDR3 is TGTGCCAGCAGTGCCTCGGGACAGGGGAAAGATACGCAGTATTTT.

V gene TRBV4-1 combines with J gene TRBJ2-1, with 9 bases that match TRBD2. This CDR3 contains 17 residues. Losses at the gene ends were 1 base for V and 0 bases for J; bases not matched to a gene: 4. CDR1 MGHRA and CDR2 YSYEKL come from the germline V gene. CDR3 DNA sequence: TGCGCCAGCAGCCAAGGGCTAGCGGGGAGCTCCTACAATGAGCAGTTCTTC. This codes for CASSQGLAGSSYNEQFF.

This rearrangement joins TRBV7-6 to TRBJ2-1, with a weak D call TRBD2 (5 bases). CDR3 size: 14 residues. Germline CDR1 and CDR2: SGHVS and FNYEAQ. Trimming took 0 bases from V and 6 from J, leaving 9 bases between them. The CDR3: CASSLAGASNEQFF. CDR3 DNA sequence: TGTGCCAGCAGCTTAGCGGGAGCTAGCAATGAGCAGTTCTTC.

V gene TRBV6-5 combines with J gene TRBJ1-2; 7 bases map to TRBD1. V gave up 6 bases and J gave up 4 bases; unmatched junction bases: 8. The CDR3 sequence is 14 residues long. Per germline, CDR1 MNHEY and CDR2 SVGAGI. CDR3 nucleotides: TGTGCCAGCAGAAAACAGACAGGGACCTATGGCTACACCTTC. This gives the protein CASRKQTGTYGYTF.

The V and J genes are TRBV30 and TRBJ1-6; a possible D gene is TRBD1 (5 bases). Germline V gives CDR1 GTSNPN, CDR2 SVGIG (reference sequence). V was cut by 3 bases and J by 7 bases, with 10 bases left in between. The CDR3 is 13 amino acids. The CDR3 DNA reads as TGTGCCTGGAGCACCCAGGGAAATTCACCCCTCCACTTT. It is translated as CAWSTQGNSPLHF.

The chain uses TRBV4-1 and TRBJ1-3; TRBD1 matches at 7 bases. Germline V lookup: CDR1 MGHRA, CDR2 YSYEKL. After removal of 4 bases from V and 2 bases from J, the junction contained 5 bases not matched to a gene. The CDR3 has 15 amino acids. This chain's CDR3 is CASSLRTGTGNTIYF. CDR3 nucleotides: TGCGCCAGCAGCCTTAGGACAGGCACTGGAAACACCATATATTTT.

V usage is TRBV7-2 and J usage is TRBJ1-4, with a weak D call TRBD1 (6 bases). From germline, CDR1 is SGHTA and CDR2 FQGNSA. V shed 3 bases and J shed 7 bases, with 12 bases lying between them. The CDR3 sequence is 14 residues long. The CDR3 nucleotides are TGTGCCAGCAGCTTTCAGGGGCAGGGTGAAAAACTGTTTTTT. Its protein is CASSFQGQGEKLFF. The entire variable domain, with the rest obtained from reference TRBV7-2 and TRBJ1-4, is as follows: GAGVSQSPSNKVTEKGKDVELRCDPISGHTALYWYRQSLGQGLEFLIYFQGNSAPDKSGLPSDRFSAERTGGSVSTLTIQRTQQEDSAVYLCASSFQGQGEKLFFGSGTQLSVL.

The V and J genes are TRBV5-1 and TRBJ1-1, with D unclear. Deletions cut 0 bases from V and 10 bases from J, with 7 bases between. The CDR3 loop spans 11 amino acids. In germline, CDR1 is SGHRS, CDR2 YFSETQ. For the CDR3, the DNA is TGCGCCAGCAGCTTGGGCAGGATAGCTTTCTTT. Protein product: CASSLGRIAFF.

This chain uses TRBV5-1 with TRBJ2-7; perhaps TRBD1 as D (5 bases). V lost 2 bases and J 0 bases, leaving 12 bases between the germline ends. The CDR3 runs 15 residues. CDR1 SGHRS and CDR2 YFSETQ come from the germline V gene. The CDR3 DNA is TGCGCCAGCAGCTTAGACAGTCCCCTCTCCTACGAGCAGTACTTC. It translates to CASSLDSPLSYEQYF.

The chain uses TRBV9 and TRBJ1-3; D gene uncertain. Germline V gene lookup returns CDR1 SGDLS and CDR2 YYNGEE. This CDR3 is 16 amino acids long. V was clipped by 0 bases and J by 0 bases, with 10 bases between them. CDR3 nucleotide sequence: TGTGCCAGCAGCGTAGAACCAGGAAACTCTGGAAACACCATATATTTT. It specifies CASSVEPGNSGNTIYF.

The rearrangement uses TRBV20-1 and TRBJ1-5, with a possible D match to TRBD1 (5 bases). This CDR3 has 17 amino acids. V was cut by 3 bases and J by 0 bases, with 18 bases left in between. Germline V gene sequence: CDR1 DFQATT, CDR2 SNEGSKA (reference sequence). The CDR3 region is CSASWGGDVVSNQPQHF. The CDR3 DNA follows: TGCAGTGCTAGTTGGGGGGGGGACGTGGTTAGCAATCAGCCCCAGCATTTT.

This clone was counted between two and nine times. The rearrangement uses TRBV7-2 and TRBJ1-6; D is possibly TRBD1 (6 bases). Germline-derived CDR1 and CDR2 are SGHTA and FQGNSA. This CDR3 region has 14 residues. V was pared by 4 bases and J by 8 bases, with 12 bases between. CDR3: CASSSTGRDSPLHF. For the CDR3, the DNA is TGTGCCAGCAGCTCAACAGGGAGGGATTCACCCCTCCACTTT.

This chain uses TRBV19 with TRBJ2-7, with TRBD1 identical over 7 bases. This CDR3 is 15 amino acids long. CDR1 and CDR2 (germline): LNHDA, SQIVND (reference sequence). The V segment lost 3 bases and the J segment 0 bases; nucleotides outside the gene matches: 5. CDR3 in amino acids: CASSIGGQFSYEQYF. The CDR3 nucleotides read TGTGCCAGTAGTATTGGGGGACAGTTCTCCTACGAGCAGTACTTC.

The chain employs TRBV6-5 and TRBJ1-2; TRBD1 is a possible D gene (6 bases). Trimming shortened V by 2 bases and J by 3 bases, and 10 bases separated the two germline ends. Germline V gene data show CDR1 as MNHEY and CDR2 as SVGAGI. This CDR3 is 14 amino acids long. The CDR3 protein is CASSYGQTDYGYTF. CDR3 in DNA: TGTGCCAGCAGTTACGGACAGACAGACTATGGCTACACCTTC.

This clone was seen a handful of times. This rearrangement joins TRBV28 to TRBJ1-1, with TRBD1 identical over 7 bases. CDR3 length: 12 residues. After removal of 3 bases from V and 9 bases from J, the junction contained 4 bases not matched to a gene. In germline, CDR1 is MDHEN, CDR2 SYDVKM. CDR3 loop: CASSFRTGQAFF. The CDR3 nucleotides are TGTGCCAGCAGTTTTAGGACAGGTCAAGCTTTCTTT.